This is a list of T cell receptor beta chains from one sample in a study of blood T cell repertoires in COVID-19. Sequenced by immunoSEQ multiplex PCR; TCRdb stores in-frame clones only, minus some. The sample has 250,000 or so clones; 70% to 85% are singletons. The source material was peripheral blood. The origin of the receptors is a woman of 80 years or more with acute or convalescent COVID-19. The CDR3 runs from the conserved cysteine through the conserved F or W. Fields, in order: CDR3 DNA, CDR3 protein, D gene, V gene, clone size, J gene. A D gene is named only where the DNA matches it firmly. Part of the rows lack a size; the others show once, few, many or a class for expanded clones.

CDR3nt: TGTGCCAGCAGCTTAGGATGGAGGCTAGCAGCAAATGAGCAGTTCTTC; CDR3aa: CASSLGWRLAANEQFF; d_gene: -; v_gene: TRBV7-6; abundance: -; j_gene: TRBJ2-1
CDR3nt: TGTGCCAGCAGCGTGCAGGGTCCCGGGGAGCTGTTTTTT; CDR3aa: CASSVQGPGELFF; d_gene: -; v_gene: TRBV9; abundance: -; j_gene: TRBJ2-2
CDR3nt: TGTGCCAGCAGTGAACAGGCAGGGTTGAGCGGCTACACCTTC; CDR3aa: CASSEQAGLSGYTF; d_gene: -; v_gene: TRBV2; abundance: -; j_gene: TRBJ1-2
CDR3nt: TGTGCCAGCAGCCCCCGGGTGCAGGGGGGAGGCGAAAAACTGTTTTTT; CDR3aa: CASSPRVQGGGEKLFF; d_gene: TRBD1; v_gene: TRBV6-6; abundance: -; j_gene: TRBJ1-4
CDR3nt: TGTGCACCCCATCTGGAGGGATCAGGGTCTAACTATGGCTACACCTTC; CDR3aa: CAPHLEGSGSNYGYTF; d_gene: -; v_gene: TRBV5-5; abundance: few; j_gene: TRBJ1-2
CDR3nt: TGTGCCAGCAGTGAGGCAGGGAACTATGGCTACACCTTC; CDR3aa: CASSEAGNYGYTF; d_gene: -; v_gene: TRBV6-1; abundance: -; j_gene: TRBJ1-2
CDR3nt: TGTGCCAGCGGGAGGTTGCGGGGCACTGAAGCTTTCTTT; CDR3aa: CASGRLRGTEAFF; d_gene: -; v_gene: TRBV6-5; abundance: -; j_gene: TRBJ1-1
CDR3nt: TGCGCCAGCAGCCAAGGTTATACGGTCTCTGGGGCCAACGTCCTGACTTTC; CDR3aa: CASSQGYTVSGANVLTF; d_gene: -; v_gene: TRBV4-3; abundance: few; j_gene: TRBJ2-6
CDR3nt: TGTGCCAGCAGTTACCGCGGGTCGAACAATGAGCAGTTCTTC; CDR3aa: CASSYRGSNNEQFF; d_gene: -; v_gene: TRBV11-3; abundance: once; j_gene: TRBJ2-1
CDR3nt: TGTGCCAGCTCACCACCTTCAGGGACATCCTACGAGCAGTACTTC; CDR3aa: CASSPPSGTSYEQYF; d_gene: -; v_gene: TRBV18; abundance: -; j_gene: TRBJ2-7
CDR3nt: TGTGCCAGCAGTAACACCAGACAGGGGGCGAACACTGAAGCTTTCTTT; CDR3aa: CASSNTRQGANTEAFF; d_gene: TRBD1; v_gene: TRBV6-6; abundance: -; j_gene: TRBJ1-1
CDR3nt: TGCGCCAGCAGCCCAGGGGCTACTAGTGGGATTTACAATGAGCAGTTCTTC; CDR3aa: CASSPGATSGIYNEQFF; d_gene: -; v_gene: TRBV4-1; abundance: -; j_gene: TRBJ2-1
CDR3nt: TGTGCCAGCTCACTAGCGGGAGATTGGGAGACCCAGTACTTC; CDR3aa: CASSLAGDWETQYF; d_gene: TRBD2; v_gene: TRBV18; abundance: -; j_gene: TRBJ2-5
CDR3nt: TGTGCCAGCAGCTCCCACAGGGGAACTAGGGAGCAGTACTTC; CDR3aa: CASSSHRGTREQYF; d_gene: TRBD1; v_gene: TRBV5-4; abundance: -; j_gene: TRBJ2-7
CDR3nt: TGTGCCAGCAGCCAAAGACCAGGGAACACTGAAGCTTTCTTT; CDR3aa: CASSQRPGNTEAFF; d_gene: -; v_gene: TRBV3-1/TRBV3-2; abundance: -; j_gene: TRBJ1-1
CDR3nt: TGCGCCAGCAGCTCGCTAGCGGGGGGTGTGGAGACCCAGTACTTC; CDR3aa: CASSSLAGGVETQYF; d_gene: TRBD2; v_gene: TRBV5-1; abundance: -; j_gene: TRBJ2-5
CDR3nt: TGTGCCAGCAGTCCGGACAGGGTTGGAAACACCATATATTTT; CDR3aa: CASSPDRVGNTIYF; d_gene: TRBD1; v_gene: TRBV7-2; abundance: -; j_gene: TRBJ1-3
CDR3nt: TGCGCCAGCAGCTCGACAGGGATTGCGACCGGGGAGCTGTTTTTT; CDR3aa: CASSSTGIATGELFF; d_gene: TRBD1; v_gene: TRBV5-1; abundance: -; j_gene: TRBJ2-2
CDR3nt: TGCAGTGCTAGTCTAGCGGGAAGGAACATTCAGTACTTC; CDR3aa: CSASLAGRNIQYF; d_gene: TRBD2; v_gene: TRBV20-1; abundance: -; j_gene: TRBJ2-4
CDR3nt: TGTGCCAGCAGTAGGAACAGTGGCTCTGGAAACACCATATATTTT; CDR3aa: CASSRNSGSGNTIYF; d_gene: -; v_gene: TRBV25-1; abundance: few; j_gene: TRBJ1-3
CDR3nt: TGTGCCAGCTCACGCGGGGTCGACAATGAGCAGTTCTTC; CDR3aa: CASSRGVDNEQFF; d_gene: -; v_gene: TRBV18; abundance: -; j_gene: TRBJ2-1
CDR3nt: TGCGCCAGCAGCTTGGCAACCGGGACAGGGGGTGGCTACACCTTC; CDR3aa: CASSLATGTGGGYTF; d_gene: TRBD1; v_gene: TRBV5-1; abundance: -; j_gene: TRBJ1-2
CDR3nt: TGCGCCAGCAGCTTGGACCCGGGTTTAAACACTGAAGCTTTCTTT; CDR3aa: CASSLDPGLNTEAFF; d_gene: -; v_gene: TRBV5-1; abundance: few; j_gene: TRBJ1-1
CDR3nt: TGTGCCAGCAGTTCCCGGACAGGGGGCGGTCAGCCCCAGCATTTT; CDR3aa: CASSSRTGGGQPQHF; d_gene: TRBD1; v_gene: TRBV6-5; abundance: -; j_gene: TRBJ1-5
CDR3nt: TGTGCCAGCAGTTTTACGGGGGGCGACTATGGCTACACCTTC; CDR3aa: CASSFTGGDYGYTF; d_gene: -; v_gene: TRBV27; abundance: -; j_gene: TRBJ1-2
CDR3nt: TGTGCCAGCAGCAATCAGGATAGCTATGGCTACACCTTC; CDR3aa: CASSNQDSYGYTF; d_gene: -; v_gene: TRBV6-5; abundance: -; j_gene: TRBJ1-2
CDR3nt: TGTGCCAGCAGCCCCGGGGGGGGGTCACCCCTCCACTTT; CDR3aa: CASSPGGGSPLHF; d_gene: -; v_gene: TRBV7-6; abundance: -; j_gene: TRBJ1-6
CDR3nt: TGTGCCAGCAGCTTAGGTCTCGGTGGTTTGGAGACCCAGTACTTC; CDR3aa: CASSLGLGGLETQYF; d_gene: -; v_gene: TRBV11-3; abundance: -; j_gene: TRBJ2-5
CDR3nt: TGTGCCAGTACCCCCACAGGGTTGGTGGACACTGAAGCTTTCTTT; CDR3aa: CASTPTGLVDTEAFF; d_gene: -; v_gene: TRBV19; abundance: -; j_gene: TRBJ1-1
CDR3nt: TGTGCCAGCAGCTCCTCCGCCGGGACAGGGAGTACACCCCTCCACTTT; CDR3aa: CASSSSAGTGSTPLHF; d_gene: TRBD1; v_gene: TRBV7-9; abundance: few; j_gene: TRBJ1-6
CDR3nt: TGTGCCAGCAGCCAAGATCCAACAGCCTACGAGCAGTACTTC; CDR3aa: CASSQDPTAYEQYF; d_gene: -; v_gene: TRBV3-1/TRBV3-2; abundance: -; j_gene: TRBJ2-7
CDR3nt: TGTGCCAGCAGCCAAGTATCACGGGGAACGTTTGGCTACACCTTC; CDR3aa: CASSQVSRGTFGYTF; d_gene: -; v_gene: TRBV3-1/TRBV3-2; abundance: -; j_gene: TRBJ1-2
CDR3nt: TGTGCCAGTAGAGGGACAGGGTTTGGGGAGACCCAGTACTTC; CDR3aa: CASRGTGFGETQYF; d_gene: TRBD1; v_gene: TRBV19; abundance: -; j_gene: TRBJ2-5
CDR3nt: TGTGCCAGCAGCAAAGCCGGGGACAGGGGGAACACCGGGGAGCTGTTTTTT; CDR3aa: CASSKAGDRGNTGELFF; d_gene: -; v_gene: TRBV21-1; abundance: -; j_gene: TRBJ2-2
CDR3nt: TGTGCCAGCATGGGGGACAGCTCCTACGAGCAGTACTTC; CDR3aa: CASMGDSSYEQYF; d_gene: TRBD1; v_gene: TRBV6-5; abundance: few; j_gene: TRBJ2-7
CDR3nt: TGTGCCAGCAGCTTAGAGCAGGGCAATGAAGCTTTCTTT; CDR3aa: CASSLEQGNEAFF; d_gene: -; v_gene: TRBV11-1; abundance: -; j_gene: TRBJ1-1
CDR3nt: TGTGCCAGCAACCTAGACAGTTCTGTGGGCAATGAGCAGTTCTTC; CDR3aa: CASNLDSSVGNEQFF; d_gene: -; v_gene: TRBV7-2; abundance: -; j_gene: TRBJ2-1
CDR3nt: TGTGCCAGCAGCTCGGACAGATCATACAATGAGCAGTTCTTC; CDR3aa: CASSSDRSYNEQFF; d_gene: -; v_gene: TRBV7-2; abundance: few; j_gene: TRBJ2-1
CDR3nt: TGTGCCAGCAGCGTACATGTAGGGGGATACGGGGAAAAACTGTTTTTT; CDR3aa: CASSVHVGGYGEKLFF; d_gene: -; v_gene: TRBV9; abundance: many; j_gene: TRBJ1-4
CDR3nt: TGTGCCAGCAGTGAACGGGGAAGCACAGATACGCAGTATTTT; CDR3aa: CASSERGSTDTQYF; d_gene: -; v_gene: TRBV6-1; abundance: once; j_gene: TRBJ2-3
CDR3nt: TGTGCCAGCAGCCGCTCTAGCGGGGGGGCCGGGGCAGATACGCAGTATTTT; CDR3aa: CASSRSSGGAGADTQYF; d_gene: TRBD2; v_gene: TRBV7-2; abundance: -; j_gene: TRBJ2-3
CDR3nt: TGTGCCAGCAGCCAACTAGCGTACACCGGGGAGCTGTTTTTT; CDR3aa: CASSQLAYTGELFF; d_gene: TRBD2; v_gene: TRBV5-4; abundance: -; j_gene: TRBJ2-2
CDR3nt: TGCGCCAGCAGCTTTCAGGGCCTTGCAGGGGAAAAACTGTTTTTT; CDR3aa: CASSFQGLAGEKLFF; d_gene: -; v_gene: TRBV5-1; abundance: -; j_gene: TRBJ1-4
CDR3nt: TGTGCCAGCAGTGAATCGACAGCCAGTAGTAGAAAACTGTTTTTT; CDR3aa: CASSESTASSRKLFF; d_gene: -; v_gene: TRBV6-1; abundance: -; j_gene: TRBJ1-4
CDR3nt: TGTGCCACCAGCAGCAGAAGGACAGGCGTGAACTATGGCTACACCTTC; CDR3aa: CATSSRRTGVNYGYTF; d_gene: TRBD1; v_gene: TRBV15; abundance: few; j_gene: TRBJ1-2
CDR3nt: TGCGCCAGCAGCGAGGGACTAGCGGGAGGGGCCGGGGAGCTGTTTTTT; CDR3aa: CASSEGLAGGAGELFF; d_gene: TRBD2; v_gene: TRBV5-1; abundance: -; j_gene: TRBJ2-2
CDR3nt: TGCGCCAGCAGCTTGCGGGAGGGGACCTACGAGCAGTACTTC; CDR3aa: CASSLREGTYEQYF; d_gene: TRBD2; v_gene: TRBV5-1; abundance: once; j_gene: TRBJ2-7
CDR3nt: TGCAGTGCTCGAGGCGGGTTTGAGCAGTTCTTC; CDR3aa: CSARGGFEQFF; d_gene: -; v_gene: TRBV20-1; abundance: -; j_gene: TRBJ2-1
CDR3nt: TGTGCCAGCTCCCCCTGGAGTCAGAGCTCTGGAAACACCATATATTTT; CDR3aa: CASSPWSQSSGNTIYF; d_gene: -; v_gene: TRBV18; abundance: few; j_gene: TRBJ1-3
CDR3nt: TGTGCCATCAGTGGTGATGGGACTAGCGGGATTGAATACGAGCAGTACTTC; CDR3aa: CAISGDGTSGIEYEQYF; d_gene: TRBD2; v_gene: TRBV10-3; abundance: -; j_gene: TRBJ2-7
CDR3nt: TGTGCCAGTAGTTGGCGGGGCGAAAACGGCTACACCTTC; CDR3aa: CASSWRGENGYTF; d_gene: -; v_gene: TRBV19; abundance: -; j_gene: TRBJ1-2
CDR3nt: TGTGCCAGCAGCGAGACAGGGGGCCAGAACACTGAAGCTTTCTTT; CDR3aa: CASSETGGQNTEAFF; d_gene: TRBD1; v_gene: TRBV6-5; abundance: -; j_gene: TRBJ1-1
CDR3nt: TGTGCCAGCAGGGGGCCTAACACCGGGGAGCTGTTTTTT; CDR3aa: CASRGPNTGELFF; d_gene: -; v_gene: TRBV6-4; abundance: -; j_gene: TRBJ2-2
CDR3nt: TGTGCCAGCAGGGAAGGGACAGTTAATTCACCCCTCCACTTT; CDR3aa: CASREGTVNSPLHF; d_gene: TRBD1; v_gene: TRBV9; abundance: -; j_gene: TRBJ1-6
CDR3nt: TGTGCCAGCAGCGGCGGGAGGTCCTATAATTCACCCCTCCACTTT; CDR3aa: CASSGGRSYNSPLHF; d_gene: -; v_gene: TRBV6-5; abundance: -; j_gene: TRBJ1-6
CDR3nt: TGCGCCAGCAGCCAAGTTCACGGAGCGCGGACAGATACGCAGTATTTT; CDR3aa: CASSQVHGARTDTQYF; d_gene: -; v_gene: TRBV4-1; abundance: -; j_gene: TRBJ2-3
CDR3nt: TGCGCCAGCAGTCATGAGTCAGGGGCTGGACTGTTTTTT; CDR3aa: CASSHESGAGLFF; d_gene: -; v_gene: TRBV23-1; abundance: -; j_gene: TRBJ1-4
CDR3nt: TGTGCCAGCAGCACAGGACAGGTTTGGACAGATACGCAGTATTTT; CDR3aa: CASSTGQVWTDTQYF; d_gene: TRBD1; v_gene: TRBV7-9; abundance: -; j_gene: TRBJ2-3
CDR3nt: TGCGCCAGCAGCTTGGAAGGACAGGGATATGGCTACACCTTC; CDR3aa: CASSLEGQGYGYTF; d_gene: TRBD1; v_gene: TRBV5-1; abundance: -; j_gene: TRBJ1-2